Ten or more counts support the clone carrying this T cell receptor (beta chain). Its antigen is still unknown. Within the library, unique molecular identifiers were attached to each individual cDNA molecule. Per the original data handling: Across samples, TCR counts had a median of about 100,000 and ranged from roughly 20,000 to 690,600. MiXCR, run by TCRdb on the RACE reads, gives a single entry per CDR3 protein. The V and J calls and clone size come from TCRdb's table, not from the authors' own analysis. Seen here are about 130,000 distinct CDR3 sequences, about 9.4% observed once, and the top ten hold under 2%. These data come from a study of human T cells and chemical hapten exposure. Background on the study: Small discrepancies in pooled library volume mainly accounted for the varying TCR yields per sample. General observations from the study: The number of TCRs over 1 in 1000 frequency stayed unchanged after DPC.

The germline gives CDR1 MNHEY, CDR2 SVGEGT. The CDR3 totals 14 residues. V was pared by 7 bases and J by 1 base, with 10 bases between. Documented time point: healthy volunteer bleed at 2 weeks. From whole blood left unfractionated, total RNA was extracted. This sequence was found in a male donor in good health. Some clones in this sample may be carry-over from other donors' samples. Sequenced input: whole blood. The gene calls are TRBV6-2 or TRBV6-3 and TRBJ2-2; D gene uncertain. The CDR3 DNA is TGTGCCAGCAAGGGATCAGGGAACACCGGGGAGCTGTTTTTT. It is translated as CASKGSGNTGELFF.